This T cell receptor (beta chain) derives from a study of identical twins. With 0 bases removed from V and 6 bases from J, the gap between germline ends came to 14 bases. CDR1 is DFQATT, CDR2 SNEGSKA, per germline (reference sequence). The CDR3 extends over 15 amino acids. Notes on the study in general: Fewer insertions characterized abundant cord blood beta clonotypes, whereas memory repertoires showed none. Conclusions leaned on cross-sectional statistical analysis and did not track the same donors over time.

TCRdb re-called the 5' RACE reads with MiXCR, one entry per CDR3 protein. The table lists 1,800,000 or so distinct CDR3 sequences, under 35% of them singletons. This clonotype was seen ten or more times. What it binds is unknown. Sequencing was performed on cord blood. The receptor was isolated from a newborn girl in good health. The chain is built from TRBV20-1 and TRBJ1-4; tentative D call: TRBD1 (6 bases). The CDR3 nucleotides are TGCAGTGCTAGAGATGGGCCAGGGGACGATGAAAAACTGTTTTTT. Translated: CSARDGPGDDEKLFF.